This T cell receptor (beta chain) is from a study of cytomegalovirus exposure and HLA in healthy donors. About the research overall: One earlier analysis, a look at 150 million to 200 million T cells, found 100 million to 130 million unique TCR beta sequences. Findings and caveats of the study: Published work reported that the classifier diagnosed cytomegalovirus status with high specificity and sensitivity.

Primers for the PCR totalled 60 Vbeta and 13 Jbeta. The table came from immunoSEQ multiplex PCR; TCRdb's copy has only in-frame clones and leaves some out. The sample consists of roughly 150,000 clones, around two thirds of them appearing once. Only a few counts were recorded for this clone. What it binds is unknown. Trimming removed 2 bases from V and 3 bases from J; junction bases left unmatched: 8. CDR1 and CDR2 (germline): MNHNS, SASEGT. The CDR3 consists of 16 residues. Healthy donors of bone marrow made up the group. The sample comprised PBMCs. This chain uses TRBV6-1 with TRBJ2-7, with TRBD2 matching over 9 bases. This clonotype was obtained from a man aged 30 to 45 in good health and CMV-seropositive. The CDR3: CASSELGQREVYEQYF. CDR3 nucleotides: TGTGCCAGCAGTGAATTAGGGCAGCGGGAGGTCTACGAGCAGTACTTC.